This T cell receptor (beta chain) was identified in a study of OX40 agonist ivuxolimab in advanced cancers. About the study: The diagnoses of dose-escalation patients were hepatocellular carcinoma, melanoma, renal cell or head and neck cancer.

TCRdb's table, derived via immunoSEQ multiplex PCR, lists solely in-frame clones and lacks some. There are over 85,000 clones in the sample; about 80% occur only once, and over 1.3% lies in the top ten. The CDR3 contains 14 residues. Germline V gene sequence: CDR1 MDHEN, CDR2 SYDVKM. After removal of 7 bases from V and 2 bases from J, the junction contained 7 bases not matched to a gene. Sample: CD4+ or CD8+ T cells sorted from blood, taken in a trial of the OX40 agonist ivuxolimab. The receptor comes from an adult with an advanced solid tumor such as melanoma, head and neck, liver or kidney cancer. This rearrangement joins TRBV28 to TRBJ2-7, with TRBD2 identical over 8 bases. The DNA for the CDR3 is TGTGCCAGCAACCAAGCGGGGGCCACCTACGAGCAGTACTTC. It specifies CASNQAGATYEQYF.